Presented here are 21 T cell receptor beta chains from one specimen sequenced in a study of cytomegalovirus exposure and HLA in healthy donors. 13 Jbeta primers and 60 Vbeta primers were used for the PCR. Some clones are missing from TCRdb's copy, which holds only in-frame ones; the method was immunoSEQ multiplex PCR. This table holds about 160,000 clones, 80% found once. The specimen sequenced was PBMCs. The receptors stem from a woman between 45 and 60 years old in good health and CMV-seropositive.

The rearrangement joins TRBV11-2 to TRBJ2-7; D is perhaps TRBD2 (5 bases). In germline, CDR1 is SGHAT, CDR2 FQNNGV. The CDR3 runs 14 residues. The ends were cut back, 6 bases at V and 2 bases at J, with 14 bases in the middle. Here the CDR3 DNA reads TGTGCCAGCAGAAGGATAGACGGGGCCTACGAGCAGTACTTC. Translation gives CASRRIDGAYEQYF.

The chain carries TRBV5-4 and TRBJ2-5, with D maybe TRBD2 (6 bases). The CDR3 has 15 amino acids. Trimming took 2 bases from V and 5 from J, leaving 16 bases between them. Germline CDR1 is SGHNT and CDR2 is YYREEE (reference sequence). As DNA, the CDR3 is TGTGCCAGCAGCTTAGCGATTGGGGGGATGGAGACCCAGTACTTC. It codes for CASSLAIGGMETQYF.

This clone appeared a single time. This chain uses TRBV4-2 with TRBJ1-2, with TRBD1 matching 12 bases. The CDR3 is made up of 17 amino acids. Trimming removed 0 bases from V and 3 bases from J; junction bases left unmatched: 5. Per germline, CDR1 LGHNA and CDR2 YNFKEQ. This chain's CDR3 is CASSQEWGQGADYGYTF. As DNA, the CDR3 is TGTGCCAGCAGCCAAGAATGGGGACAGGGGGCGGACTATGGCTACACCTTC.

The chain couples TRBV7-9 to TRBJ2-5; 7 bases fit TRBD2. From germline, CDR1 is SEHNR and CDR2 FQNEAQ (reference sequence). There are 16 residues in the CDR3. V was pared by 5 bases and J by 5 bases, with 14 bases of the junction left unmatched. The CDR3 bases are TGTGCCAGCAGCGTAACGGGACTACCAAGGAGCGAGACCCAGTACTTC. It translates to CASSVTGLPRSETQYF.

V usage is TRBV7-2 and J usage is TRBJ1-1; D might be TRBD1 (6 bases). Trimming cost V 8 bases and J 2 bases, with 21 bases left between them. Germline V gene data show CDR1 as SGHTA and CDR2 as FQGNSA. This CDR3 region has 16 residues. This chain's CDR3 is CASCLSSGQLNTEAFF. The DNA of the CDR3 is TGTGCCAGCTGTTTGAGTTCTGGACAGCTAAACACTGAAGCTTTCTTT.

V usage is TRBV5-4 and J usage is TRBJ2-1, with 9 positions matching TRBD2. The CDR3 sequence is 19 residues long. V lost 4 bases, J lost 0 bases, and 14 bases stayed unmatched. The germline gives CDR1 SGHNT, CDR2 YYREEE (reference sequence). CDR3: CASSGPGAGGSSSYNEQFF. CDR3 nucleotides: TGTGCCAGCAGCGGCCCGGGGGCGGGAGGGTCCAGCTCCTACAATGAGCAGTTCTTC.

The chain uses TRBV28 and TRBJ2-5; the D gene is possibly TRBD1 (5 bases). Germline V gives CDR1 MDHEN, CDR2 SYDVKM. The V end was cut by 3 bases, the J end by 5 bases, with 16 bases between. The CDR3 sequence is 15 residues long. CDR3 nucleotides: TGTGCCAGCAGTTTCCTGGCCACAAGGGGCGAGACCCAGTACTTC. Amino acid sequence: CASSFLATRGETQYF.

This clone was counted a few times. The chain joins TRBV5-1 to TRBJ1-4; perhaps TRBD1 as D (5 bases). The length of the CDR3 is 14 residues. The germline V gene encodes CDR1 SGHRS and CDR2 YFSETQ. V was pared by 8 bases and J by 5 bases, with 16 bases between. CDR3 residues: CASTTGRRNEKLFF. CDR3 nucleotide sequence: TGCGCCAGTACAACAGGACGTCGGAATGAAAAACTGTTTTTT.

The chain has TRBV13 and TRBJ2-7; 8 positions agree with TRBD2. This CDR3 is 14 amino acids long. J lost 3 bases, V lost 7 bases, and 8 bases had no gene match. Germline CDR1 is PRHDT and CDR2 is FYEKMQ (reference sequence). CDR3 residues: CASKGLGRNYEQYF. In DNA, the CDR3 is TGTGCCAGCAAGGGACTAGGGAGAAACTACGAGCAGTACTTC. The entire variable domain, with the rest obtained from reference TRBV13 and TRBJ2-7, is as follows: AAGVIQSPRHLIKEKRETATLKCYPIPRHDTVYWYQQGPGQDPQFLISFYEKMQSDKGSIPDRFSAQQFSDYHSELNMSSLELGDSALYFCASKGLGRNYEQYFGPGTRLTVT.

This rearrangement joins TRBV6-5 to TRBJ2-5; 8 bases are a match to TRBD1. From germline, CDR1 is MNHEY and CDR2 SVGAGI. V trimming: 0 bases; J trimming: 2 bases; junction bases outside the gene matches: 5. The CDR3 sequence is 16 residues long. CDR3 sequence reads: CASSYSFGTGQETQYF. The CDR3 DNA sequence: TGTGCCAGCAGTTACTCATTCGGGACAGGACAAGAGACCCAGTACTTC.

Only a few counts were recorded for this clone. The gene calls are TRBV10-1 and TRBJ1-1; TRBD1 aligns across 7 bases. The CDR3 runs 13 residues. CDR1 WNHNN and CDR2 SYGVQD come from the germline V gene (reference sequence). With V trimmed by 4 bases and J by 6 bases, 5 bases remained unmatched. This chain's CDR3 is CASSVGQGAEAFF. The CDR3 DNA reads as TGCGCCAGCAGTGTGGGTCAGGGGGCTGAAGCTTTCTTT.

V and J are TRBV21-1 and TRBJ2-7; the table's TRBD1 call for D was not verified on the DNA. TRBV21-1 is annotated as a pseudogene. There are 14 residues in the CDR3. The CDR3 loop is CASAERTLNYEQYF. The CDR3 coding sequence is TGTGCCAGCGCAGAGAGGACACTTAACTACGAGCAGTACTTC.

This clone was seen once. The genes are TRBV6-4 and TRBJ2-2; weak D call: TRBD2 (6 bases). The CDR3 length is 17 residues. Germline-derived CDR1 and CDR2 are MRHNA and SNTAGT. Trimming cost V 3 bases and J 8 bases, with 22 bases left between them. CDR3 region: CASSEGLIYKVKGELFF. CDR3 sequence (DNA): TGTGCCAGCAGTGAGGGACTCATTTACAAGGTTAAGGGGGAGCTGTTTTTT.

This sequence joins TRBV19 and TRBJ2-6; weak D call: TRBD1 (5 bases). Trimming took 3 bases from V and 0 from J, leaving 18 bases between them. Germline CDR1 is LNHDA and CDR2 is SQIVND (reference sequence). The CDR3 loop spans 19 amino acids. The chain's CDR3 is CASSMGLGDASSGANVLTF. DNA of the CDR3: TGTGCCAGTAGTATGGGATTAGGGGATGCCAGCTCTGGGGCCAACGTCCTGACTTTC. The variable domain in full, completed from reference TRBV19 and TRBJ2-6, reads DGGITQSPKYLFRKEGQNVTLSCEQNLNHDAMYWYRQDPGQGLRLIYYSQIVNDFQKGDIAEGYSVSREKKESFPLTVTSAQKNPTAFYLCASSMGLGDASSGANVLTFGAGSRLTVL.

The V and J genes are TRBV10-1 and TRBJ2-2; the match to TRBD2 covers 7 bases. Germline lookup yields CDR1 WNHNN and CDR2 SYGVQD (reference sequence). V shed 11 bases and J 7 bases; nucleotides not matched to a gene: 4. There are 11 residues in the CDR3. CDR3: CASGRGGELFF. As DNA, the CDR3 is TGCGCCTCAGGGAGGGGCGGGGAGCTGTTTTTT.

This chain joins TRBV9 and TRBJ2-2; a possible D gene is TRBD2 (5 bases). The ends were cut back, 4 bases at V and 6 bases at J, with 19 bases in the middle. There are 16 residues in the CDR3. Germline assignment: CDR1 SGDLS and CDR2 YYNGEE. This CDR3 reads CASSHPDWYGAGELFF. The CDR3 DNA is TGTGCCAGCAGCCATCCAGACTGGTACGGGGCCGGGGAGCTGTTTTTT. Drawing the rest from reference TRBV9 and TRBJ2-2, the complete variable domain is DSGVTQTPKHLITATGQRVTLRCSPRSGDLSVYWYQQSLDQGLQFLIQYYNGEERAKGNILERFSAQQFPDLHSELNLSSLELGDSALYFCASSHPDWYGAGELFFGEGSRLTVL.

V and J are TRBV18 and TRBJ1-5; D unresolved. CDR3 length: 16 amino acids. Trimming shortened V by 3 bases and J by 0 bases, and 12 bases separated the two germline ends. Germline V gene data show CDR1 as KGHSH and CDR2 as LQKENI. CDR3 residues: CASSPALGDSNQPQHF. CDR3 nucleotide sequence: TGTGCCAGCTCACCGGCTTTGGGAGATAGCAATCAGCCCCAGCATTTT.

This chain joins TRBV28 and TRBJ2-6; TRBD1 matches at 7 bases. CDR3 length equals 17 residues. V gave up 8 bases and J gave up 3 bases; unmatched junction bases: 13. Germline loops: CDR1 MDHEN, CDR2 SYDVKM. CDR3 DNA: TGTGCCAGCTCGGATCGACAGGGAGTGGTTGGGGCCAACGTCCTGACTTTC. This gives the protein CASSDRQGVVGANVLTF.

This rearrangement joins TRBV15 to TRBJ1-1, with D possibly matching TRBD1 (6 bases). The CDR3 runs to 13 residues. Germline CDR1 reads LNHNV; CDR2 reads YYDKDF (reference sequence). V gave up 6 bases and J gave up 3 bases, with 11 bases separating them. Here the CDR3 DNA reads TGTGCCACCAGACCAGGGGTGGACACTGAAGCTTTCTTT. It codes for CATRPGVDTEAFF.

V usage is TRBV5-1 and J usage is TRBJ2-3; 8 bases align to TRBD2. J lost 2 bases, V lost 5 bases, and 7 bases had no gene match. In germline, CDR1 is SGHRS, CDR2 YFSETQ. This CDR3 has 15 amino acids. DNA for the CDR3: TGCGCCAGCAGGGACGGGGGGGCGGACACAGATACGCAGTATTTT. Its translation is CASRDGGADTDTQYF.

The chain couples TRBV28 to TRBJ1-2; the D is unclear. Trimming stripped 8 bases from V and 10 bases from J, with 23 bases between. Germline CDR1 is MDHEN and CDR2 is SYDVKM. This CDR3 comprises 14 residues. DNA for the CDR3: TGTGCCAGCGTGGCCCAGCGCCCCCTAGATGCCTACACCTTC. Translated: CASVAQRPLDAYTF.